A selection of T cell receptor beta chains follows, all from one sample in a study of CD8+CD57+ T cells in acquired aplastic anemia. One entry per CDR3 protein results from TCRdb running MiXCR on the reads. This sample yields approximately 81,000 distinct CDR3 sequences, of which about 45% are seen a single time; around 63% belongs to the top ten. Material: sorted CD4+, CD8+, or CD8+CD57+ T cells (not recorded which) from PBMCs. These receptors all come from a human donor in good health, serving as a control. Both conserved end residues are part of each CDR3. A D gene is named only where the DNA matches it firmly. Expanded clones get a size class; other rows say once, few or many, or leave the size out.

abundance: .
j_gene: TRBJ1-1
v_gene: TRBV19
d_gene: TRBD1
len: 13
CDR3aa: CASNRGLRTEAFF
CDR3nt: TGTGCCAGTAACAGGGGATTGAGGACTGAAGCTTTCTTT

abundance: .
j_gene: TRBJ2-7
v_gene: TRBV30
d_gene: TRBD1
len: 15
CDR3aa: CAWNSGTGTRLEQYF
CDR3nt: TGTGCCTGGAATTCCGGGACAGGGACACGGCTCGAGCAGTACTTC

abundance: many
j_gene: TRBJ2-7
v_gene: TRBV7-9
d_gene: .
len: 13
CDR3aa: CASSPVLMSEQYF
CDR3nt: TGTGCCAGCAGCCCCGTTTTAATGTCCGAGCAGTACTTC

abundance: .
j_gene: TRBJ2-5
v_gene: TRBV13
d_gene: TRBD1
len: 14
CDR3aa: CASRKQGALETQYF
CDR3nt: TGTGCCAGCCGAAAACAGGGGGCGTTAGAGACCCAGTACTTC

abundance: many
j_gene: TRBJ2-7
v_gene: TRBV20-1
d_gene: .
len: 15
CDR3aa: CSAAAGSVNSYEQYF
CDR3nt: TGCAGTGCCGCAGCAGGGTCGGTTAATTCCTACGAGCAGTACTTC

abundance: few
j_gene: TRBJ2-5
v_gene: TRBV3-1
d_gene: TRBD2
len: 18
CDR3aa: CASSQARGLAGDQETQYF
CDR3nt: TGTGCCAGCAGCCAAGCTAGGGGACTAGCGGGGGACCAAGAGACCCAGTACTTC

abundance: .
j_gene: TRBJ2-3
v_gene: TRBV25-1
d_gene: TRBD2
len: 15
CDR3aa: CASSALAARQDTQYF
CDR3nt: TGTGCCAGCAGTGCCCTAGCGGCCCGGCAGGATACGCAGTATTTT

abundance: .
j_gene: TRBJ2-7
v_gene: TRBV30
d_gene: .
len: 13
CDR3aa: CAWSTRDSYELYF
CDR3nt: TGTGCCTGGAGTACCAGGGACTCTTACGAGCTGTACTTC

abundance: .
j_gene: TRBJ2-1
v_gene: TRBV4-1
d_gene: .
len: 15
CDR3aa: CASSQDDGARNEQFF
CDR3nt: TGCGCCAGCAGCCAAGATGACGGGGCGCGTAATGAGCAGTTCTTC

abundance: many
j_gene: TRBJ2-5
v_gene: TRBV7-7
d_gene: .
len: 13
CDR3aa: CASSSYFQETQYF
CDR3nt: TGTGCCAGCAGCTCTTACTTCCAAGAGACCCAGTACTTC

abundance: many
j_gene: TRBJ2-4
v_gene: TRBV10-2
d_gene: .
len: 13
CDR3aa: CASSDLLEGIQYF
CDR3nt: TGCGCCAGCAGCGACCTACTAGAGGGCATTCAGTACTTC

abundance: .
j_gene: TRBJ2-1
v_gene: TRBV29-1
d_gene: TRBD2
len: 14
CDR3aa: CSVSVSGGFNEQFF
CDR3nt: TGCAGCGTCTCGGTTAGCGGGGGCTTTAATGAGCAGTTCTTC

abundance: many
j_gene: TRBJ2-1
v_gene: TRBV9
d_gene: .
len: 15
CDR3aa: CASSVVGDSGNEQFF
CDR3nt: TGTGCCAGCAGCGTAGTGGGGGACTCCGGCAATGAGCAGTTCTTC

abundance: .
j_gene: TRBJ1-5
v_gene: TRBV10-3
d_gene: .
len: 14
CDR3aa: CAISESTGNQPQHF
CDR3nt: TGTGCCATCAGTGAGTCGACGGGAAATCAGCCCCAGCATTTT

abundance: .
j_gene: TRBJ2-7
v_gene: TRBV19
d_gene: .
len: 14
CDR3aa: CASTATGRVDEQYF
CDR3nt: TGTGCCAGTACCGCGACAGGGAGGGTGGACGAGCAGTACTTC

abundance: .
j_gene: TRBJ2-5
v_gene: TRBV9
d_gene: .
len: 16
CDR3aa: CASSVVGSANQETQYF
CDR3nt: TGTGCCAGCAGCGTAGTCGGTAGCGCTAACCAAGAGACCCAGTACTTC

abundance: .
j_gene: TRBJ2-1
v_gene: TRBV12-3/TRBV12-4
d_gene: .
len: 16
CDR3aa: CASSYPPRGTYNEQFF
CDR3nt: TGTGCCAGCAGCTATCCCCCCCGGGGGACCTACAATGAGCAGTTCTTC